The 9 T cell receptor beta chains reported below all come from one sample, sequenced in a study of blood T cell repertoires in COVID-19. TCRdb's table, derived via immunoSEQ multiplex PCR, lists solely in-frame clones and lacks some. Counted here are 360,000 or so clones, 87% occurring once; the ten biggest clones make up around 3%. Sequencing input: PBMCs or T cells enriched from blood (not recorded which). Every receptor here comes from a woman aged 25 to 39 who had recovered from COVID-19.

V and J are TRBV24-1 and TRBJ2-1, with TRBD1 as a possible D gene (6 bases). The CDR3 sequence is 14 residues long. V was cut by 5 bases and J by 3 bases, with 10 bases left in between. Per the germline V gene, CDR1 is KGHDR and CDR2 is SFDVKD. CDR3 in DNA: TGTGCCACCAGTGTAGGACAGTTCTACAATGAGCAGTTCTTC. Its protein is CATSVGQFYNEQFF.

The chain carries TRBV6-6 and TRBJ2-7; tentatively, D is TRBD2 (6 bases). CDR1 is MNHNY, CDR2 SVGAGI, per germline (reference sequence). Trimming stripped 2 bases from V and 0 bases from J, with 8 bases between. CDR3 length equals 14 residues. This CDR3 reads CASSYDGGSYEQYF. As DNA, the CDR3 is TGTGCCAGCAGTTACGACGGGGGCTCCTACGAGCAGTACTTC.

J is TRBJ1-4 and V is TRBV18; no definite D call. CDR3 length equals 13 residues. Germline V gene data show CDR1 as KGHSH and CDR2 as LQKENI. The V end lost 2 bases, the J end lost 4 bases, and 5 bases lay between the germline ends. DNA for the CDR3: TGTGCCAGCTCACCAGGCCATAATGAAAAACTGTTTTTT. Translated: CASSPGHNEKLFF.

This chain joins TRBV18 and TRBJ1-2; D possibly corresponds to TRBD1 (5 bases). V lost 0 bases and J 5 bases, leaving 13 bases between the germline ends. In germline, CDR1 is KGHSH, CDR2 LQKENI. The CDR3 extends over 15 amino acids. CDR3 coding DNA: TGTGCCAGCTCACCACCTGTAGGGGTTGGGTATGGCTACACCTTC. This translates into CASSPPVGVGYGYTF.

The chain combines TRBV7-9 with TRBJ2-7, with D possibly being TRBD2 (6 bases). Trimming removed 5 bases at V and 0 bases at J, with 17 bases between. The CDR3 runs to 16 residues. The germline gives CDR1 SEHNR, CDR2 FQNEAQ (reference sequence). Written as DNA, the CDR3 is TGTGCCAGCAGCCCCGTTACCACCGGGAGCTCCTACGAGCAGTACTTC. This sequence encodes CASSPVTTGSSYEQYF.

This clone was seen once. The gene calls are TRBV2 and TRBJ1-5, with 9 bases matching TRBD1. The trim removed 4 bases at V and 3 bases at J, leaving 7 bases unmatched. CDR3 size: 16 residues. CDR1 and CDR2 (germline): SNHLY, FYNNEI. CDR3 region: CASSGSTGGYNQPQHF. CDR3 coding DNA: TGTGCCAGCAGTGGGTCAACAGGGGGCTACAATCAGCCCCAGCATTTT.

The chain is built from TRBV6-4 and TRBJ1-1; 9 bases agree with TRBD1. After removal of 0 bases from V and 0 bases from J, the junction contained 11 bases not matched to a gene. CDR3 length equals 19 residues. The germline V gene has CDR1 MRHNA and CDR2 SNTAGT. Written as DNA, the CDR3 is TGTGCCAGCAGTGACTCTGGCCGGAGGACAGGGGTTATGAACACTGAAGCTTTCTTT. As protein: CASSDSGRRTGVMNTEAFF.

The chain joins TRBV7-9 to TRBJ1-1; perhaps TRBD1 as D (6 bases). CDR1 is SEHNR, CDR2 FQNEAQ, per germline (reference sequence). The CDR3 covers 15 residues. The V gene lost 2 bases and the J gene lost 0 bases, with 10 bases spanning the gap. Written as DNA, the CDR3 is TGTGCCAGCAGCTTAATAACAGGGCTGAACACTGAAGCTTTCTTT. Translation: CASSLITGLNTEAFF.

This chain links TRBV12-3 or TRBV12-4 with TRBJ2-1; D is uncertain. This CDR3 region has 13 residues. V gave up 5 bases and J gave up 6 bases, with 11 bases separating them. CDR3 protein: CASSPSLVNEQFF. The CDR3 nucleotides read TGTGCCAGCAGTCCCTCTCTTGTCAATGAGCAGTTCTTC.